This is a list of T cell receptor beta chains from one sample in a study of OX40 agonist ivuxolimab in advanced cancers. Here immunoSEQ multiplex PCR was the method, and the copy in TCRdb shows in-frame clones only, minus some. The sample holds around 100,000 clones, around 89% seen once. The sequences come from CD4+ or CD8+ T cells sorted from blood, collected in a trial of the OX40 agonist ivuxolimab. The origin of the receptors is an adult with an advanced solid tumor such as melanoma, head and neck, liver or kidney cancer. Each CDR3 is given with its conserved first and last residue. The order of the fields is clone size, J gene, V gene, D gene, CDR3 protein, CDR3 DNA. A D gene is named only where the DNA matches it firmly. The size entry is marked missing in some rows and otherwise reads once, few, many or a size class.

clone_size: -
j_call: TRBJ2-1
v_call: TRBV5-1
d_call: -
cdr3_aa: CASSVAGEQFF
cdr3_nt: TGCGCCAGCAGCGTTGCGGGTGAGCAGTTCTTC

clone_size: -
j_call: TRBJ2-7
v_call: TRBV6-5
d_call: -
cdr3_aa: CASSYFPGQHYEQYF
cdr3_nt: TGTGCCAGCAGTTACTTCCCGGGACAACACTACGAGCAGTACTTC

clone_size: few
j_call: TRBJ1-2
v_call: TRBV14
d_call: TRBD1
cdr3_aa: CASSRRDREGYTF
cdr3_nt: TGTGCCAGCAGCAGACGGGACAGGGAAGGCTACACCTTC

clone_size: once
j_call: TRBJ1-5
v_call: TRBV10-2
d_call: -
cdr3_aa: CARAGGQGHSNQPQHF
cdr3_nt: TGCGCCAGGGCGGGGGGGCAGGGCCATAGCAATCAGCCCCAGCATTTT

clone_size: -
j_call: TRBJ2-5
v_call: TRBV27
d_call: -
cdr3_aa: CASSLSSSGTQYF
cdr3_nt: TGTGCCAGCAGTTTATCATCTTCTGGGACCCAGTACTTC

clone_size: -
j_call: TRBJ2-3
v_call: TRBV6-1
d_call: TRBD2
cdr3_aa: CASSGTSGGIPFTQYF
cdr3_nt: TGTGCCAGCAGTGGGACTAGCGGGGGAATTCCATTTACGCAGTATTTT

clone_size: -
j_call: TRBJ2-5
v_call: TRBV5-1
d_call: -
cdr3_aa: CASKDWQETQYF
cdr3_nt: TGCGCCAGCAAGGACTGGCAAGAGACCCAGTACTTC

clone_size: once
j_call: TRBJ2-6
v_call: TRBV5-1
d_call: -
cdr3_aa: CASSARDGSSGANVLTF
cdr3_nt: TGCGCCAGCAGCGCGCGGGACGGGAGCTCTGGGGCCAACGTCCTGACTTTC

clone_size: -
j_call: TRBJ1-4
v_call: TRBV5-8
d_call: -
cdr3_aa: CASSLWVGKNEKLFF
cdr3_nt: TGTGCCAGCAGCTTGTGGGTGGGGAAAAATGAAAAACTGTTTTTT

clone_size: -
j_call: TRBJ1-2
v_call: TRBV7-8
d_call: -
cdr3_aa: CASSLDSTNGYTF
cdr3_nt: TGTGCCAGCAGCTTAGATAGCACAAATGGCTACACCTTC

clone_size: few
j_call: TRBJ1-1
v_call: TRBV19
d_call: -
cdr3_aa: CASSIDGATEAFF
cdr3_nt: TGTGCCAGTAGTATAGATGGGGCCACTGAAGCTTTCTTT

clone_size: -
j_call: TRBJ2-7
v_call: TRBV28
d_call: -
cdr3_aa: CASTNQVFSYEQYF
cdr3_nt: TGTGCCAGCACTAACCAGGTTTTCTCCTACGAGCAGTACTTC

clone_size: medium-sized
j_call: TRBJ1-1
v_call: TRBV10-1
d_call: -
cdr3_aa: CASSDPGQNTEAFF
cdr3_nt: TGCGCCAGCAGTGACCCCGGGCAGAACACTGAAGCTTTCTTT

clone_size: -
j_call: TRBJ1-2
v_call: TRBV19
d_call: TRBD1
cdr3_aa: CASSLRGTGVGYTF
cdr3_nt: TGTGCCAGTAGTCTACGTGGGACAGGGGTGGGCTACACCTTC

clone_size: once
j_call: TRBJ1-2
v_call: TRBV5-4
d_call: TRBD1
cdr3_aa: CASSRGQEANYGYTF
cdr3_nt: TGTGCCAGCAGCCGTGGACAGGAGGCAAACTATGGCTACACCTTC

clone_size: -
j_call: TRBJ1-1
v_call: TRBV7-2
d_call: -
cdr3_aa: CASSLRFEAFF
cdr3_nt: TGTGCCAGCAGCTTACGTTTTGAAGCTTTCTTT

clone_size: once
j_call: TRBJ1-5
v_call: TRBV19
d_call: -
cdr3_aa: CASNDYSNQPQHF
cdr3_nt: TGTGCCAGTAACGATTATAGCAATCAGCCCCAGCATTTT

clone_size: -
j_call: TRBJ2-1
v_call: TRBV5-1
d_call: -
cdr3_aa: CASSPGRHLLYNEQFF
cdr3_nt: TGCGCCAGCAGCCCGGGGCGTCACCTCCTTTACAATGAGCAGTTCTTC

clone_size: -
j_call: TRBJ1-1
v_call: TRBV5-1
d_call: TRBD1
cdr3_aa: CASSLQGGLNTEAFF
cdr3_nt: TGCGCCAGCAGCTTACAGGGGGGCTTGAACACTGAAGCTTTCTTT

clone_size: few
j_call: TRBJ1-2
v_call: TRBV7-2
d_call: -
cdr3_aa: CASSPPKHGYTF
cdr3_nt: TGTGCCAGCAGCCCCCCAAAGCATGGCTACACCTTC

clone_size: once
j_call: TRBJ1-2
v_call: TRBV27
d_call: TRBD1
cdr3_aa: CASSFRDRLYGYTF
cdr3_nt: TGTGCCAGCAGTTTCCGGGACAGGCTCTATGGCTACACCTTC

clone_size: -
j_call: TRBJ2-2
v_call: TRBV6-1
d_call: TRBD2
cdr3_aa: CASSATSGGPFAGELFF
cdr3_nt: TGTGCCAGCAGTGCTACTAGCGGGGGGCCTTTTGCCGGGGAGCTGTTTTTT

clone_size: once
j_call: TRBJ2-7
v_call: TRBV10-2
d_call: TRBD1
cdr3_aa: CASSGDRVYEQYF
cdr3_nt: TGCGCCAGCAGTGGGGACAGGGTCTACGAGCAGTACTTC

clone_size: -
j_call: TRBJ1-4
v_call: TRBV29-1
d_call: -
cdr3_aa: CSVIVRRGNEKLFF
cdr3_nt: TGCAGCGTTATCGTCCGGCGGGGTAATGAAAAACTGTTTTTT

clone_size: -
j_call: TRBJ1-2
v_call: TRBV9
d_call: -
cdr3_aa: CASSVGQARNYGYTF
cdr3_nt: TGTGCCAGCAGCGTAGGACAGGCCCGGAACTATGGCTACACCTTC

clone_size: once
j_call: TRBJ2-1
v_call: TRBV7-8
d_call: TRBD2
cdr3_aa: CASSSLASGSYNEQFF
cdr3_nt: TGTGCCAGCAGCTCGTTGGCTAGCGGCTCCTACAATGAGCAGTTCTTC

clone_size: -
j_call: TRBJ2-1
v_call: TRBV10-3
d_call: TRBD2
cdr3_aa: CAIRSSGSYNEQFF
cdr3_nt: TGTGCCATCAGATCGAGCGGGAGTTACAATGAGCAGTTCTTC

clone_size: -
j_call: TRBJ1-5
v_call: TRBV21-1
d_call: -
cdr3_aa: CASIQRDSPNQPQHF
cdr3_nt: TGTGCCAGCATCCAACGGGACTCTCCTAATCAGCCCCAGCATTTT

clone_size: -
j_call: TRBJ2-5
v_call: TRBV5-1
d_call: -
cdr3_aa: CASSLGDTPTQYF
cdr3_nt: TGCGCCAGCAGCTTGGGGGACACCCCGACCCAGTACTTC

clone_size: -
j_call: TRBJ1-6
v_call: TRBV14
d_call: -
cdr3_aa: CASSLTANSPLHF
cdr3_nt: TGTGCCAGCAGCCTAACGGCTAATTCACCCCTCCACTTT

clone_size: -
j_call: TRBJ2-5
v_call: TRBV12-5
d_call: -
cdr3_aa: CASGKQGGSGETQYF
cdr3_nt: TGTGCTAGTGGTAAACAGGGAGGGTCCGGGGAGACCCAGTACTTC

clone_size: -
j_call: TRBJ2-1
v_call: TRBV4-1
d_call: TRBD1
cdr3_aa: CASSPAGTGYWNEQFF
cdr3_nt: TGCGCCAGCAGCCCGGCCGGGACAGGGTATTGGAATGAGCAGTTCTTC

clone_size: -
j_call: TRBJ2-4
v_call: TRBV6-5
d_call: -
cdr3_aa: CASRLRGENIQYF
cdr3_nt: TGTGCCAGCAGACTCAGGGGGGAAAACATTCAGTACTTC

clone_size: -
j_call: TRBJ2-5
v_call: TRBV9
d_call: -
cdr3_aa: CASSVVDQETQYF
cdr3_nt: TGTGCCAGCAGCGTAGTTGATCAAGAGACCCAGTACTTC

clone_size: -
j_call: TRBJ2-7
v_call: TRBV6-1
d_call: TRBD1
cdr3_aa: CASRNRDRGYEQYF
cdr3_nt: TGTGCCAGCAGAAACCGGGACAGGGGATACGAGCAGTACTTC

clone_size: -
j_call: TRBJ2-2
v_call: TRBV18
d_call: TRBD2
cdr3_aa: CASSPRAGPNTGELFF
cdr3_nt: TGTGCCAGCTCACCAAGAGCGGGGCCGAACACCGGGGAGCTGTTTTTT

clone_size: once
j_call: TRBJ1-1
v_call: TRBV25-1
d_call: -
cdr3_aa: CASSSQKIGAEAFF
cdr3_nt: TGTGCCAGCAGTTCCCAGAAGATAGGCGCTGAAGCTTTCTTT

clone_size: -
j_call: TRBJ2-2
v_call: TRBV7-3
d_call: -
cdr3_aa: CASSLRAIGELFF
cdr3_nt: TGTGCCAGCAGCTTACGGGCGATCGGGGAGCTGTTTTTT

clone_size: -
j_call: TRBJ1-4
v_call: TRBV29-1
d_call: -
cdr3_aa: CSGVGANEKLFF
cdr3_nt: TGCAGCGGGGTAGGGGCTAATGAAAAACTGTTTTTT

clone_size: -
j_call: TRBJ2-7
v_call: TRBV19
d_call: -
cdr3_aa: CASLNTGGGTEQYF
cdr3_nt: TGTGCCAGTCTGAATACCGGAGGGGGAACCGAGCAGTACTTC

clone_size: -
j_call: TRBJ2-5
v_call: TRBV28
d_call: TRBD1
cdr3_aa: CASRDRGPGETQYF
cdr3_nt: TGTGCCAGCAGAGACAGGGGGCCGGGAGAGACCCAGTACTTC